This T cell receptor (beta chain) was obtained from a study of OX40 agonist ivuxolimab in advanced cancers. The method was immunoSEQ multiplex PCR; TCRdb's version includes in-frame clones alone and lacks a portion of them. The table lists tens of thousands of clones, roughly 84% of them singletons. The sequence was obtained from an adult with an advanced solid tumor such as melanoma, head and neck, liver or kidney cancer. This specimen was CD4+ or CD8+ T cells sorted from blood, taken in a trial of the OX40 agonist ivuxolimab.

The CDR3 loop reads CASSLGQGRYEQYF. As DNA, the CDR3 is TGTGCCAGCAGTTTAGGACAGGGCAGATACGAGCAGTACTTC. The V and J genes are TRBV27 and TRBJ2-7, with 8 bases matching TRBD1. After removal of 2 bases from V and 4 bases from J, the junction contained 4 bases not matched to a gene. The V gene's germline CDR1 is MNHEY and CDR2 SMNVEV (reference sequence). The length of the CDR3 is 14 residues.